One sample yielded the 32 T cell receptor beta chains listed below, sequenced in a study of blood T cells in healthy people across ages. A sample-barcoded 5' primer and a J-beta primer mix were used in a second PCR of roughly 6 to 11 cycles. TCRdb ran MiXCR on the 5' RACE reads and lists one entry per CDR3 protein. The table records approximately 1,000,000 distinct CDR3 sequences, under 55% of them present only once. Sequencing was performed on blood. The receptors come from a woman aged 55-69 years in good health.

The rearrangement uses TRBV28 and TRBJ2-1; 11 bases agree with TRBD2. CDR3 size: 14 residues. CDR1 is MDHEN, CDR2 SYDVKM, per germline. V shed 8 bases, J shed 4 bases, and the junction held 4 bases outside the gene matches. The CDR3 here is CASLAGGLYNEQFF. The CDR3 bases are TGTGCCAGCCTAGCGGGAGGTCTATACAATGAGCAGTTCTTC. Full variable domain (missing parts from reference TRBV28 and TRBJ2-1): DVKVTQSSRYLVKRTGEKVFLECVQDMDHENMFWYRQDPGLGLRLIYFSYDVKMKEKGDIPEGYSVSREKKERFSLILESASTNQTSMYLCASLAGGLYNEQFFGPGTRLTVL.

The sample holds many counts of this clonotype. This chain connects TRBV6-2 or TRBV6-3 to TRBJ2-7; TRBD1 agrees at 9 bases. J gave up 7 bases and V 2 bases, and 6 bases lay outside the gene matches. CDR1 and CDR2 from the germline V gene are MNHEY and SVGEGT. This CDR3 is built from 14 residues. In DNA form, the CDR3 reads TGTGCCAGCAGTTACCTGACAGGGGGGAGTGAGCAGTACTTC. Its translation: CASSYLTGGSEQYF.

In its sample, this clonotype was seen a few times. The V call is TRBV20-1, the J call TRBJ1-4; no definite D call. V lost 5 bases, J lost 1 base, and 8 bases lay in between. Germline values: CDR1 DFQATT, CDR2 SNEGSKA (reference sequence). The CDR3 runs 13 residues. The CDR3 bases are TGCAGTGCTCAGGACGGAACTAATGAAAAACTGTTTTTT. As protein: CSAQDGTNEKLFF.

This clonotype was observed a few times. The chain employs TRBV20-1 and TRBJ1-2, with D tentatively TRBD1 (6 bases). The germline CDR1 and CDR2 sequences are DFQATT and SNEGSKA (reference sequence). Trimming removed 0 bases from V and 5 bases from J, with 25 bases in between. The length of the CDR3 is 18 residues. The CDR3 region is CSARDRRAGVVFRYGYTF. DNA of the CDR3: TGCAGTGCTAGAGATAGGAGGGCAGGGGTCGTTTTTAGATATGGCTACACCTTC.

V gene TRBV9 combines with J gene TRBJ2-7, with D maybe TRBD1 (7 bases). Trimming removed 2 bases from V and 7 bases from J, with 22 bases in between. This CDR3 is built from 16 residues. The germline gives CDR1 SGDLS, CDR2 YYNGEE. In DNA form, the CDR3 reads TGTGCCAGCAGCGTCAGACCCGGGTCAGGGGGGAATGAGCAGTACTTC. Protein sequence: CASSVRPGSGGNEQYF.

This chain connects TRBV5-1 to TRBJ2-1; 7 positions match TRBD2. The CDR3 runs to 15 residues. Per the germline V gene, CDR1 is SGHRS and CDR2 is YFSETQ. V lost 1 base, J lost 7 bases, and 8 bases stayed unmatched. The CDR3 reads CASSLSSGIRNEQFF. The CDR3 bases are TGCGCCAGCAGCTTGTCCAGCGGGATTCGGAATGAGCAGTTCTTC. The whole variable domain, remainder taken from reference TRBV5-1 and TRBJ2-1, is KAGVTQTPRYLIKTRGQQVTLSCSPISGHRSVSWYQQTPGQGLQFLFEYFSETQRNKGNFPGRFSGRQFSNSRSEMNVSTLELGDSALYLCASSLSSGIRNEQFFGPGTRLTVL.

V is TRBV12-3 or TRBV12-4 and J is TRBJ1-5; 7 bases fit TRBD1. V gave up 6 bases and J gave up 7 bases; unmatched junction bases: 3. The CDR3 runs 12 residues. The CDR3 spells CASSTGEQPQHF. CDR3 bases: TGTGCCAGCAGCACAGGGGAACAGCCCCAGCATTTT.

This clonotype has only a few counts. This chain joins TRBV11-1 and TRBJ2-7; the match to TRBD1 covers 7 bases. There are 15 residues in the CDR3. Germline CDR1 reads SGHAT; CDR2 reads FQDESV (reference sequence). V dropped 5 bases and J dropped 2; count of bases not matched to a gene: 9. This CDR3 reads CASSKDRAVPYEQYF. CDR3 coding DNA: TGTGCCAGCAGCAAAGACAGGGCCGTCCCCTACGAGCAGTACTTC.

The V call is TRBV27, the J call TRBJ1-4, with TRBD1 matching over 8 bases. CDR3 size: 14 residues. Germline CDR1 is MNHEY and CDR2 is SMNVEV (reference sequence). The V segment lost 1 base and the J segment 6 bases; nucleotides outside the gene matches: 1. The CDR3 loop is CASSLYRGYEKLFF. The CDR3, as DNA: TGTGCCAGCAGTTTATACAGGGGGTATGAAAAACTGTTTTTT.

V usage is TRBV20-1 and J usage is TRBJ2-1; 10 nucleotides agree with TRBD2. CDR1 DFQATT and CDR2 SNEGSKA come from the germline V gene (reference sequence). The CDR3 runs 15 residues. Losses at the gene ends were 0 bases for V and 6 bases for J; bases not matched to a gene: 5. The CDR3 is CSARDPSGRFNEQFF. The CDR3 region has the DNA TGCAGTGCTAGAGATCCTAGCGGGAGATTCAATGAGCAGTTCTTC.

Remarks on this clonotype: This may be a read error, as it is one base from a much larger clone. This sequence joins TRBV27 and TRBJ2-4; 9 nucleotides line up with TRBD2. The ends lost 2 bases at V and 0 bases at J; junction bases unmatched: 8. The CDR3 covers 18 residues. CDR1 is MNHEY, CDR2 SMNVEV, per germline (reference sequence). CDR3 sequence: CASSLIAGDGRAKNIQYF. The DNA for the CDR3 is TGTGCCAGCAGTTTAATAGCGGGAGATGGGAGAGCCAAAAACATTCAGTACTTC.

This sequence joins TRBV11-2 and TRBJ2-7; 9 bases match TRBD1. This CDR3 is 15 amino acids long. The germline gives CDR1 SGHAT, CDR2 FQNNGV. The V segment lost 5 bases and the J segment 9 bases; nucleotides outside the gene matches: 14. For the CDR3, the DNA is TGTGCCAGCAGCCACTCAACCATACAGGGGGCGGCGCAGTACTTC. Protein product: CASSHSTIQGAAQYF. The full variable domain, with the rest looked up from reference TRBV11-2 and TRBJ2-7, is EAGVAQSPRYKIIEKRQSVAFWCNPISGHATLYWYQQILGQGPKLLIQFQNNGVVDDSQLPKDRFSAERLKGVDSTLKIQPAKLEDSAVYLCASSHSTIQGAAQYFGPGTRLTVT.

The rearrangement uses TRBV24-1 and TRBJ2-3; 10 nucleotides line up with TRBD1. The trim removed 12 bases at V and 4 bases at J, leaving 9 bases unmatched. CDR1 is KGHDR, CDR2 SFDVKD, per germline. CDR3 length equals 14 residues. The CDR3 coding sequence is TGTGCCGTCGCCGGGACAGGGGATGCAGATACGCAGTATTTT. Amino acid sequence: CAVAGTGDADTQYF.

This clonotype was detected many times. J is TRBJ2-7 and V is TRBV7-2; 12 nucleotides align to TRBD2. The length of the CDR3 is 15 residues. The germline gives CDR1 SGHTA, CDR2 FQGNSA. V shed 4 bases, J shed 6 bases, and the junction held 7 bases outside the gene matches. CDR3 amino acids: CASSSPGLAGREQYF. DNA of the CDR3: TGTGCCAGCAGCTCCCCCGGACTAGCGGGACGCGAGCAGTACTTC. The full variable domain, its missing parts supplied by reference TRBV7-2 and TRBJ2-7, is GAGVSQSPSNKVTEKGKDVELRCDPISGHTALYWYRQSLGQGLEFLIYFQGNSAPDKSGLPSDRFSAERTGGSVSTLTIQRTQQEDSAVYLCASSSPGLAGREQYFGPGTRLTVT.

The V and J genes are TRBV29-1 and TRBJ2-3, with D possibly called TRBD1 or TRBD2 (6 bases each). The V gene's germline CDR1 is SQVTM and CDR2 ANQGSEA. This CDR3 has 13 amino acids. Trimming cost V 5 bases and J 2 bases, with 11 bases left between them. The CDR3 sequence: CSVSGGLTDTQYF. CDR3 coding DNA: TGCAGCGTTTCCGGGGGCCTCACAGATACGCAGTATTTT.

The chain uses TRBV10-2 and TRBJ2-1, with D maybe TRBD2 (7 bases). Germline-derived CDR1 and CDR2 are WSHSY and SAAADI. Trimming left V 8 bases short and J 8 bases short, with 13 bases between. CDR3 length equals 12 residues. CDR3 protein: CASWGGLDEQFF. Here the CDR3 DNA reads TGCGCCAGCTGGGGGGGCCTAGATGAGCAGTTCTTC.

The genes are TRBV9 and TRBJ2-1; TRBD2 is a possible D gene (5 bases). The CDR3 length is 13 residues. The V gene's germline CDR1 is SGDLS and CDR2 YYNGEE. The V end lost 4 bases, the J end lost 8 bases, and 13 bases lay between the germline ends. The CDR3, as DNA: TGTGCCAGCAGCCCGGGGATTGGGGATGAGCAGTTCTTC. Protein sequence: CASSPGIGDEQFF.

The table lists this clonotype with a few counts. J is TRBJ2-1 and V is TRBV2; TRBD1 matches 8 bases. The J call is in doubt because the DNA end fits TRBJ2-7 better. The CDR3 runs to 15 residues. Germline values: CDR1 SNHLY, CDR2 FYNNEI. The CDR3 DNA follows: TGTGCCAGCAGTGACACGGGACAGGCTACAACTGAGCAGTACTTC. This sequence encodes CASSDTGQATTEQYF.

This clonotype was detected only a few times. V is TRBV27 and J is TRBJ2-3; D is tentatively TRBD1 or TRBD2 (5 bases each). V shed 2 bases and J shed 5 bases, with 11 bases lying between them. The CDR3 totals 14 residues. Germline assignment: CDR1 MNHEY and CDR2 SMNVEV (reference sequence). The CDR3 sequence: CASSLGGRRDTQYF. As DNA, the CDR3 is TGTGCCAGCAGTTTAGGGGGACGCCGAGATACGCAGTATTTT.

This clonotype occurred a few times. The DNA for the CDR3 is TGTGCCAGCAGCTTCGAGAACAATGAGCAGTTCTTC. Its translation is CASSFENNEQFF. The rearrangement uses TRBV7-8 and TRBJ2-1; D not resolved. The CDR3 sequence is 12 residues long. V was pared by 3 bases and J by 5 bases, with 5 bases between. CDR1 and CDR2 from the germline V gene are SGHVS and FQNEAQ.

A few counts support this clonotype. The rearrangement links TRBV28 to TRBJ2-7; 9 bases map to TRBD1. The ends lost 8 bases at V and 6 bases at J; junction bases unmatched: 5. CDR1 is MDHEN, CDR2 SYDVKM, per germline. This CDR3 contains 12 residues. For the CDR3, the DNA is TGTGCCAGCCTCACAGGGGGCGGCGAGCAGTACTTC. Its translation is CASLTGGGEQYF.

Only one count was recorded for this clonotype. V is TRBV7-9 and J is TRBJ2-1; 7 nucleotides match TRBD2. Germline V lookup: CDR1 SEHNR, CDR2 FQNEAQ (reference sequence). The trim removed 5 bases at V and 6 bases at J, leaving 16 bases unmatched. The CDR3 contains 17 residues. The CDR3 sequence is CASSLIGRARLGNEQFF. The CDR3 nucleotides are TGTGCCAGCAGCCTAATTGGGAGGGCCCGTCTAGGCAATGAGCAGTTCTTC.

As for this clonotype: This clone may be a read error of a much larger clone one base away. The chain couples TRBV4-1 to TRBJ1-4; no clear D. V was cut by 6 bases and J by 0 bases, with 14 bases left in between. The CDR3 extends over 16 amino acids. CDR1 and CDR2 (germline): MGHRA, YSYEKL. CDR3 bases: TGCGCCAGCAGGGGAATGGCAGGTACAACTAATGAAAAACTGTTTTTT. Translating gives CASRGMAGTTNEKLFF.

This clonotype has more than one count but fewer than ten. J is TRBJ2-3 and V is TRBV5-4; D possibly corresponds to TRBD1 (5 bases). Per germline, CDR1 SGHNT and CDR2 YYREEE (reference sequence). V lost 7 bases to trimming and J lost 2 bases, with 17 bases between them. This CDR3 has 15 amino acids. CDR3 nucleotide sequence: TGTGCCAGCCGAACCGACAGCGTGTCCACAGATACGCAGTATTTT. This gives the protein CASRTDSVSTDTQYF.

Here the CDR3 DNA reads TGTGCCAGCAGATCACCTATAGTAGGGGCAACCTACGAGCAGTACTTC. Its protein is CASRSPIVGATYEQYF. This sequence joins TRBV5-6 and TRBJ2-5, with D maybe TRBD1 (5 bases). Gene TRBJ2-7 matches the end of the DNA better, so the J call may be wrong. The CDR3 consists of 16 residues. Germline CDR1 and CDR2: SGHDT and YYEEEE.

The CDR3 sequence: CASSHTLAGIDEQFF. The CDR3 DNA is TGTGCCAGCAGTCATACACTAGCGGGAATTGATGAGCAGTTCTTC. The chain is built from TRBV6-2 or TRBV6-3 and TRBJ2-1, with 10 bases identical to TRBD2. CDR3 length equals 15 residues. The ends lost 5 bases at V and 8 bases at J; junction bases unmatched: 9. Germline lookup yields CDR1 MNHEY and CDR2 SVGEGT.

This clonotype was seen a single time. CDR3 nucleotides: TGCAGTGCTCAGGCCCAACCGGGACTAGCGGGAAACTACGGGGATGAGCAGTTCTTC. This gives the protein CSAQAQPGLAGNYGDEQFF. The genes are TRBV20-1 and TRBJ2-1; 13 bases map to TRBD2. CDR1 and CDR2 (germline): DFQATT, SNEGSKA (reference sequence). With V trimmed by 5 bases and J by 8 bases, 21 bases remained unmatched. This CDR3 spans 19 amino acids.

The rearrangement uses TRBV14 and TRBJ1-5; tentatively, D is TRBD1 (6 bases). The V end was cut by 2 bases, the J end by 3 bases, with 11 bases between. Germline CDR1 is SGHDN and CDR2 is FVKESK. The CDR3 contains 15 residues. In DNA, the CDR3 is TGTGCCAGCAGCCAAACGGACAGTCCCAATCAGCCCCAGCATTTT. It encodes CASSQTDSPNQPQHF.

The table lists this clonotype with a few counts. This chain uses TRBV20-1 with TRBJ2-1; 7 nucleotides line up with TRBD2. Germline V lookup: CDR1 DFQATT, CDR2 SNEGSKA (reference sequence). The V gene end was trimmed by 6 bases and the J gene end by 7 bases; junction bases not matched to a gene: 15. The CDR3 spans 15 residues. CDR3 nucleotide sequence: TGCAGTGCCCCCTCCTTGGCGGGAGTAAAGAATGAGCAGTTCTTC. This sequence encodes CSAPSLAGVKNEQFF.

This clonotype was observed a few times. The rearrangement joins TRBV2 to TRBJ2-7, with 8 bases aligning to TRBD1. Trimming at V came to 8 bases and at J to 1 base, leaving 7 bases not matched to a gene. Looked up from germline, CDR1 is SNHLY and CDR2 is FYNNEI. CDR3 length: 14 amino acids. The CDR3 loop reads CASRQGAVSYEQYF. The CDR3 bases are TGTGCCAGCCGGCAGGGGGCTGTTTCCTACGAGCAGTACTTC.

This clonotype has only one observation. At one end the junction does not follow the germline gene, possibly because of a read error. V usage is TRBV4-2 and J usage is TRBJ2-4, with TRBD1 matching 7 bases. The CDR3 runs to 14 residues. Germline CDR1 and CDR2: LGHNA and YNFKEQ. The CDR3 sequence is CASSLPRQGDIRYF. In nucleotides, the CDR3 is TGTGCCAGCAGCCTACCGCGGCAGGGGGACATTCGGTACTTC.

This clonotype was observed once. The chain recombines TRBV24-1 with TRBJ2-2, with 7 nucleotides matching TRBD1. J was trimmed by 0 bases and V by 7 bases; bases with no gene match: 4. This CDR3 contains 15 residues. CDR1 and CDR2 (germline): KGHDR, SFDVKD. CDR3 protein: CATRQGGANTGELFF. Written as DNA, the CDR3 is TGTGCCACCAGGCAAGGGGGCGCGAACACCGGGGAGCTGTTTTTT.